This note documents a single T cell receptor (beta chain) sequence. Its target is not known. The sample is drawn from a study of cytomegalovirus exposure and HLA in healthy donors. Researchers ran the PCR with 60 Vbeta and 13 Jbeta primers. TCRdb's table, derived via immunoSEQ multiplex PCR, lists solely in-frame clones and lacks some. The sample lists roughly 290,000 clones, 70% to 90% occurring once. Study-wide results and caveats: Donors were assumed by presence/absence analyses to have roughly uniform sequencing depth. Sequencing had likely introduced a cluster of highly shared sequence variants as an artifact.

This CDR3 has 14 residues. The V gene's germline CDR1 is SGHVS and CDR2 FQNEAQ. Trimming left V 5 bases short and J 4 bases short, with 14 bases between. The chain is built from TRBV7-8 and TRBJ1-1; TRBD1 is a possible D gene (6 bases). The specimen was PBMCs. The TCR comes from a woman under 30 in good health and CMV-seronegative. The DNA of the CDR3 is TGTGCCAGCAGCCCAGAGACAGGAGCCACTGAAGCTTTCTTT. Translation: CASSPETGATEAFF.